This T cell receptor (beta chain) emerged from a study of blood T cell repertoires in COVID-19. Study-level information: Sites across the United States, Italy and Spain contributed samples from acute and convalescent COVID-19.

Germline V CDR1 and CDR2: SGHRS, YFSETQ. V dropped 4 bases and J dropped 8 bases, with 18 bases sitting between them. The CDR3 runs 14 residues. The repertoire was sequenced with immunoSEQ multiplex PCR; TCRdb's copy has only in-frame clones and lacks some. The sample yields a few hundred thousand clones, about nine tenths seen once. The source is a human donor in a cohort exposed to, infected with or recovered from COVID-19 (not recorded which). The donor label of this sample is uncertain. The genes are TRBV5-1 and TRBJ1-2; D may be TRBD1 (5 bases). The sample consisted of PBMCs or T cells enriched from blood (not recorded which). In DNA form, the CDR3 reads TGCGCCAGCAGCGAACAACCAGGGTTAGGCGGCTACACCTTC. Amino acids: CASSEQPGLGGYTF.